The entry that follows covers one TCR beta chain sequence. This sample is drawn from a study of blood T cells in healthy people across ages. Germline trimming cut 4 bases from V and 7 bases from J; bases unmatched to any gene: 16. Germline values: CDR1 LNHNV, CDR2 YYDKDF (reference sequence). The CDR3 is 16 residues long. It was with a sample-barcoded 5' primer and a J-beta primer mix that a second PCR of roughly 6 to 11 cycles was run. TCRdb re-analysed the 5' RACE reads in MiXCR, keeping a single row per CDR3 protein. This sample yields about 1,400,000 distinct CDR3 sequences, of which approximately 38% are seen a single time; less than 8% belongs to the top ten.

V usage is TRBV15 and J usage is TRBJ2-7, with 7 bases lining up with TRBD2. This TCR was recovered from a woman between 18 and 29 years old in good health. What was sequenced was blood. The CDR3 coding sequence is TGTGCCACCAGCATCCCTAGCGGAGGGAGGGCCGCAGAGCAGTACTTC. Its protein is CATSIPSGGRAAEQYF. The whole variable domain, filled in from reference TRBV15 and TRBJ2-7, reads DAMVIQNPRYQVTQFGKPVTLSCSQTLNHNVMYWYQQKSSQAPKLLFHYYDKDFNNEADTPDNFQSRRPNTSFCFLDIRSPGLGDTAMYLCATSIPSGGRAAEQYFGPGTRLTVT.